Below are 10 T cell receptor beta chains sequenced from a single sample in a study of blood T cell repertoires in COVID-19. Clones were read by immunoSEQ multiplex PCR, and TCRdb kept only the in-frame ones, dropping some. This sample yields roughly 260,000 clones, of which about nine tenths are seen a single time; approximately 4.3% belongs to the top ten. The sequencing sample was made of peripheral blood. The receptor set was obtained from a man aged 60 to 75 who had recovered from COVID-19.

The V call is TRBV9, the J call TRBJ2-7, with D tentatively TRBD1 (6 bases). Per the germline V gene, CDR1 is SGDLS and CDR2 is YYNGEE. Trimming stripped 0 bases from V and 7 bases from J, with 14 bases between. This CDR3 has 14 residues. This CDR3 is CASSVDVTGREQYF. CDR3 DNA sequence: TGTGCCAGCAGCGTAGATGTGACAGGACGAGAGCAGTACTTC.

The chain uses TRBV14 and TRBJ1-2; D ambiguous. In germline, CDR1 is SGHDN, CDR2 FVKESK. The CDR3 totals 12 residues. Trimming pared 0 bases from V and 13 bases from J, leaving 12 bases between. In DNA form, the CDR3 reads TGTGCCAGCAGCCAAGATTTTCTCACAAGCACCTTC. This codes for CASSQDFLTSTF.

The gene calls are TRBV25-1 and TRBJ1-2, with TRBD1 identical over 7 bases. CDR1 and CDR2 (germline): MGHDK, SYGVNS. Trimming at V came to 6 bases and at J to 6 bases, leaving 7 bases not matched to a gene. The CDR3 extends over 13 amino acids. In DNA, the CDR3 is TGTGCCAGCAGCCAACAGGGGACGAATGGCTACACCTTC. Amino acid sequence: CASSQQGTNGYTF.

DNA for the CDR3: TGTGCCAGCAGCTTAGGAGACATGTTACCTGGCTACACCTTC. Encoded protein: CASSLGDMLPGYTF. The chain combines TRBV7-9 with TRBJ1-2, with D hard to call. The germline CDR1 and CDR2 sequences are SEHNR and FQNEAQ (reference sequence). The V end was cut by 1 base, the J end by 7 bases, with 13 bases between. The CDR3 sequence is 14 residues long.

This chain uses TRBV7-6 with TRBJ2-5; D perhaps matches TRBD1 (6 bases). Germline V CDR1 and CDR2: SGHVS, FNYEAQ. The length of the CDR3 is 16 residues. Trimming cost V 1 base and J 5 bases, with 17 bases left between them. Written as DNA, the CDR3 is TGTGCCAGCAGCTTAGAGACACAGGGATTGTGGGAGACCCAGTACTTC. Translating gives CASSLETQGLWETQYF.

A few counts support this clone. The chain uses TRBV5-4 and TRBJ1-2; 7 bases match TRBD1. In germline, CDR1 is SGHNT, CDR2 YYREEE (reference sequence). The junction had 6 bases not matched to a gene; V was cut back by 2 bases and J by 5 bases. The CDR3 contains 14 residues. The CDR3 DNA reads as TGTGCCAGCAGCTTAGATCGGACAGGTTATGGCTACACCTTC. Translating it yields CASSLDRTGYGYTF.

This clone came up once. The chain couples TRBV7-2 to TRBJ2-7; 11 bases are shared with TRBD2. Germline-derived CDR1 and CDR2 are SGHTA and FQGNSA. CDR3 size: 15 residues. V was clipped by 1 base and J by 3 bases; unmatched bases: 2. The CDR3 here is CASSLGLAGNYEQYF. In DNA, the CDR3 is TGTGCCAGCAGCTTAGGACTAGCGGGGAACTACGAGCAGTACTTC.

The gene calls are TRBV7-2 and TRBJ2-5, with D maybe TRBD1 (9 bases). CDR3 length: 16 amino acids. V was pared by 3 bases and J by 2 bases, with 16 bases between. Germline loops: CDR1 SGHTA, CDR2 FQGNSA. The CDR3, as DNA: TGTGCCAGCAGCTTCGGTAGCGGGACAGGGCAAGAGACCCAGTACTTC. Translated, it gives CASSFGSGTGQETQYF.

V is TRBV2 and J is TRBJ1-5; the D is unclear. The CDR3 loop spans 14 amino acids. V lost 2 bases and J 2 bases, leaving 7 bases between the germline ends. Germline CDR1 is SNHLY and CDR2 is FYNNEI. The DNA of the CDR3 is TGTGCCAGCAGTGAAATCCGTGGCAATCAGCCCCAGCATTTT. Translation gives CASSEIRGNQPQHF.

The chain employs TRBV13 and TRBJ2-1, with TRBD2 matching over 12 bases. The length of the CDR3 is 20 residues. Germline CDR1 is PRHDT and CDR2 is FYEKMQ (reference sequence). Trimming removed 4 bases from V and 9 bases from J; junction bases left unmatched: 22. The CDR3 sequence: CASSSALAGGPSTWVSEQFF. The CDR3 DNA sequence: TGTGCCAGCAGCTCGGCCCTAGCGGGGGGGCCATCGACTTGGGTTAGTGAGCAGTTCTTC.